This T cell receptor beta chain stems from a study of blood T cell repertoires in COVID-19. Study-level background: Both acute and convalescent COVID-19 samples were obtained from the United States, Italy and Spain. The cDNA or gDNA used as material had been derived from T cells, B-cell-depleted T cells, or PBMCs.

Germline V CDR1 and CDR2: SGHAT, FQDESV (reference sequence). Trimming removed 5 bases from V and 11 bases from J, with 16 bases in between. This CDR3 has 13 amino acids. Original processing methods: Nucleated cell counts were estimated from reference gene primer amplification. The assay was immunoSEQ multiplex PCR, and TCRdb's table has in-frame clones only and misses some. That table furnishes V, J and clone size, whereas the DNA furnished D and trimming. The sample yields about 69,000 clones, 85% to 90% seen once. The sequence was collected from a man in his fifties or sixties with acute or convalescent COVID-19. The chain is built from TRBV11-1 and TRBJ1-5; TRBD1 is a possible D gene (6 bases). The sequenced material came from peripheral blood. CDR3 loop: CASSLDRSGAQHF. Written as DNA, the CDR3 is TGTGCCAGCAGCCTAGACAGGTCGGGTGCCCAGCATTTT.